One T cell receptor beta chain is described in this entry. Its antigen remains unidentified. The data belong to a study of graft-versus-host responses after intestinal transplantation. Study summary: Multivisceral, liver-intestinal, or isolated intestinal transplants were performed in recipients. Study-wide points: Declines in HvG clones occurring early post-transplant were associated with peak circulating GvH clone levels. Recipient bone marrow held GvH clones, some seen earlier in ileum or blood.

Profiled with immunoSEQ multiplex PCR; TCRdb holds only in-frame clones, not every one. The sample yields some 120,000 clones, 90% seen once. Deletions cut 4 bases from V and 1 base from J, with 17 bases between. Germline V lookup: CDR1 SGHTA, CDR2 FQGNSA. The CDR3 loop spans 17 amino acids. The TCR was taken from a human donor who received an intestinal transplant. The gene calls are TRBV7-2 and TRBJ2-1, with D perhaps matching TRBD1 (7 bases). Sequences were derived from unstimulated CD4+ T cells sorted from spleen or lymph node cells, sampled before intestinal transplant. The chain's CDR3 is CASSSSGGGWSYNEQFF. The DNA of the CDR3 is TGTGCCAGCAGCTCCAGTGGAGGGGGCTGGTCCTACAATGAGCAGTTCTTC. The complete variable domain, with remaining parts taken from reference TRBV7-2 and TRBJ2-1, reads GAGVSQSPSNKVTEKGKDVELRCDPISGHTALYWYRQSLGQGLEFLIYFQGNSAPDKSGLPSDRFSAERTGGSVSTLTIQRTQQEDSAVYLCASSSSGGGWSYNEQFFGPGTRLTVL.